This TCR beta chain derives from a study of blood T cell repertoires in COVID-19. Study-wide background: T cells, B-cell-depleted T cells, or PBMCs supplied cDNA or gDNA.

In the authors' workflow: Amplifying reference gene primers gave estimates of nucleated cell counts. The method was immunoSEQ multiplex PCR; TCRdb's version includes in-frame clones alone and lacks a portion of them. V and J calls and clone size are those listed in that table; D and trimming were worked out from the DNA. The sample holds a few hundred thousand clones, more than 85% seen once. Germline V lookup: CDR1 SGHDT, CDR2 YYEEEE. V lost 0 bases and J lost 5, with 8 bases in between. The CDR3 runs to 13 residues. The clonotype originates from a person between 18 and 30 years old with COVID-19, enrolled during active disease. The sequenced sample was peripheral blood. The chain has TRBV5-6 and TRBJ2-5; D is unresolved. In DNA, the CDR3 is TGTGCCAGCAGCTTGGGTTCCTCGGAGACCCAGTACTTC. It encodes CASSLGSSETQYF. The full variable domain, completed using reference TRBV5-6 and TRBJ2-5, is DAGVTQSPTHLIKTRGQQVTLRCSPKSGHDTVSWYQQALGQGPQFIFQYYEEEERQRGNFPDRFSGHQFPNYSSELNVNALLLGDSALYLCASSLGSSETQYFGPGTRLLVL.